The 10 T cell receptor beta chains given below trace back to one sample, sequenced in a study of beta chain features in type 1 diabetes. Study-level points and caveats: Among patients with Type 1 diabetes, TCRB CDR3s were moderately but significantly shorter in every one of the four CD4+ subsets.

Their specific antigens are unknown. Every bit of the isolated RNA underwent reverse transcription, so sequencing read expressed TCRB transcripts. The method was immunoSEQ multiplex PCR; TCRdb's version includes in-frame clones alone and lacks a portion of them. The sample includes 400,000 or so clones, over 8.5% of them seen just once. Sequenced material: central memory CD4+ T cells from blood. The receptor set was obtained from a man aged 30 to 39 with type 1 diabetes.

With regard to this clone: Other DNA sequences in this sample translate to the same CDR3. This chain connects TRBV7-9 to TRBJ2-7, with no clear D. Looked up from germline, CDR1 is SEHNR and CDR2 is FQNEAQ (reference sequence). This CDR3 contains 12 residues. The V gene lost 4 bases and the J gene lost 3 bases, with 7 bases spanning the gap. CDR3 in amino acids: CASSWGSYEQYF. In DNA form, the CDR3 reads TGTGCCAGCAGCTGGGGAAGCTACGAGCAGTACTTC.

This clone was detected a few times. The V call is TRBV7-2, the J call TRBJ2-5; TRBD2 matches 15 bases. The J call could be wrong; TRBJ2-7 is a better fit for the DNA end. The CDR3 length is 16 residues. The germline gives CDR1 SGHTA, CDR2 FQGNSA. The CDR3 coding sequence is TGTGCCAGCAGCATAACGGGACTAGCGGGAGGTCCCGAGCAGTACTTC. Encoded protein: CASSITGLAGGPEQYF.

This clone was counted once. In nucleotides, the CDR3 is TGTGCCACCCCGGGACTAGCGACCTACGAGCAGTACTTC. Its protein product is CATPGLATYEQYF. The chain links TRBV6-5 to TRBJ2-7, with 10 bases identical to TRBD2. The CDR3 runs to 13 residues. Germline V gene lookup returns CDR1 MNHEY and CDR2 SVGAGI. The V segment lost 10 bases and the J segment 2 bases; nucleotides outside the gene matches: 5.

V gene TRBV6-5 combines with J gene TRBJ1-5; D is uncertain. CDR3 length: 15 amino acids. V shed 0 bases and J shed 2 bases, with 8 bases lying between them. Germline V gives CDR1 MNHEY, CDR2 SVGAGI. CDR3 residues: CASSYSVQGNQPQHF. CDR3 sequence (DNA): TGTGCCAGCAGTTACTCGGTCCAGGGCAATCAGCCCCAGCATTTT.

This clone came up once. CDR3 bases: TGCGCCAGCAGCTCCTTCGACGAGCAGTACTTC. It translates to CASSSFDEQYF. The chain couples TRBV5-1 to TRBJ2-5; no clear D gene. The last part of the DNA fits TRBJ2-7 better; the J call may be wrong. CDR1 is SGHRS, CDR2 YFSETQ, per germline. The CDR3 has 11 residues.

This clone turned up a few times. Given a far larger clone just one base away, this is likely a sequencing read error. The chain uses TRBV11-3 and TRBJ2-1, with TRBD2 as a possible D gene (6 bases). V dropped 5 bases and J dropped 9 bases, with 11 bases sitting between them. This CDR3 is 12 amino acids long. Germline V gene lookup returns CDR1 SGHNT and CDR2 YENEEA. This chain's CDR3 is CASSPRRGEQFF. The CDR3 region has the DNA TGTGCCAGCAGCCCCAGGAGGGGTGAGCAGTTCTTC.

This clone was seen ten or more times. The rearrangement links TRBV28 to TRBJ2-5; 15 bases map to TRBD2. Germline CDR1 and CDR2: MDHEN and SYDVKM. The ends lost 5 bases at V and 5 bases at J; junction bases unmatched: 9. CDR3 length: 17 residues. Here the CDR3 DNA reads TGTGCCAGCAGTACCTTAGGACTAGCGGGAGGGGGGGAGACCCAGTACTTC. It specifies CASSTLGLAGGGETQYF. Drawing the rest from reference TRBV28 and TRBJ2-5, the complete variable domain is DVKVTQSSRYLVKRTGEKVFLECVQDMDHENMFWYRQDPGLGLRLIYFSYDVKMKEKGDIPEGYSVSREKKERFSLILESASTNQTSMYLCASSTLGLAGGGETQYFGPGTRLLVL.

The rearrangement uses TRBV7-2 and TRBJ1-2, with TRBD1 matching over 7 bases. V was pared by 5 bases and J by 6 bases, with 9 bases of the junction left unmatched. The CDR3 totals 14 residues. From germline, CDR1 is SGHTA and CDR2 FQGNSA. CDR3 protein: CASSPRDSLNGYTF. The CDR3, as DNA: TGTGCCAGCAGCCCGCGGGACAGCTTAAATGGCTACACCTTC.

This clone turned up a few times. The V gene is TRBV29-1, the J gene TRBJ1-1; D might be TRBD1 (6 bases). Germline CDR1 and CDR2: SQVTM and ANQGSEA. CDR3 length: 14 amino acids. V lost 7 bases and J 0 bases, leaving 15 bases between the germline ends. For the CDR3, the DNA is TGCAGCGCGAAGAGGGGGTCAGTGAACACTGAAGCTTTCTTT. As protein: CSAKRGSVNTEAFF.

Many counts were recorded for this clone. V and J are TRBV15 and TRBJ2-1, with 7 nucleotides matching TRBD2. The CDR3 runs 18 residues. V trimming: 0 bases; J trimming: 3 bases; junction bases outside the gene matches: 11. The germline V gene has CDR1 LNHNV and CDR2 YYDKDF (reference sequence). The CDR3 region has the DNA TGTGCCACCAGCAGAGATCCGTCCGGGAGGTCGATCTACAATGAGCAGTTCTTC. It encodes CATSRDPSGRSIYNEQFF.